Listed below are T cell receptor beta chains from one sample, sequenced in a study of blood T cells in healthy people across ages. TCRdb called the 5' RACE reads again in MiXCR, with one record for every CDR3 protein. The sample contains about 500,000 distinct CDR3 sequences, around 24% of which appear only once. These data were also reused for a study on T cells of mothers and their children.

Sample: blood. These receptors were obtained from a boy under 18 in good health. Both conserved end residues are part of each CDR3. The order of the fields is V gene, clone size, CDR3 protein. Expanded clones get a size class; other rows say once, few or many, or leave the size out.

v_call: TRBV27
clone_size: few
cdr3_aa: CASSVLGQGRYEQYF

v_call: TRBV29-1
clone_size: .
cdr3_aa: CSVVDGGANIQYF

v_call: TRBV5-4
clone_size: .
cdr3_aa: CASSTGRPHNEQFF

v_call: TRBV7-3
clone_size: .
cdr3_aa: CASSSGQGAKNVQYF

v_call: TRBV4-1
clone_size: .
cdr3_aa: CASSRVAGVNEQFF

v_call: TRBV29-1
clone_size: .
cdr3_aa: CSVGDAGGPYDIQYF

v_call: TRBV4-1
clone_size: few
cdr3_aa: CASSQGTGANTEAFF

v_call: TRBV7-6
clone_size: few
cdr3_aa: CASSGGTLTEQYF

v_call: TRBV3-1
clone_size: .
cdr3_aa: CASSQDTAEANEKLFF

v_call: TRBV4-1
clone_size: .
cdr3_aa: CASSQEGQLYEQYF

v_call: TRBV6-6
clone_size: .
cdr3_aa: CASSLTQSSYEQYF

v_call: TRBV5-6
clone_size: .
cdr3_aa: CASSESGHYEQYF

v_call: TRBV12-3/TRBV12-4
clone_size: few
cdr3_aa: CASSPGGSNTGELFF

v_call: TRBV20-1
clone_size: .
cdr3_aa: CSARDIQGGQETQYF

v_call: TRBV28
clone_size: few
cdr3_aa: CASSPATGYPSEKLFF

v_call: TRBV6-6
clone_size: few
cdr3_aa: CASSSVGIYEQYF

v_call: TRBV4-3
clone_size: few
cdr3_aa: CASSQVLGVSSYEQYF

v_call: TRBV29-1
clone_size: few
cdr3_aa: CSVDRGEAETQYF

v_call: TRBV19
clone_size: .
cdr3_aa: CASSIRLNTGELFF

v_call: TRBV12-3/TRBV12-4
clone_size: few
cdr3_aa: CTSSDRVRNEQFF

v_call: TRBV28
clone_size: few
cdr3_aa: CASSLAFGKVYGNTIYF

v_call: TRBV16
clone_size: .
cdr3_aa: CASSHHNPGEKLFF

v_call: TRBV9
clone_size: .
cdr3_aa: CASSVGDRENQPQHF

v_call: TRBV7-7
clone_size: .
cdr3_aa: CASSPLSGGPMETQYF

v_call: TRBV20-1
clone_size: .
cdr3_aa: CSARAGESNQPQHF

v_call: TRBV2
clone_size: .
cdr3_aa: CASMGGRQETQYF

v_call: TRBV7-9
clone_size: few
cdr3_aa: CASSLGVLNQETQYF

v_call: TRBV5-5
clone_size: .
cdr3_aa: CASSSPGDQVSYNEQFF

v_call: TRBV7-9
clone_size: .
cdr3_aa: CASSPTPGTSYGYTF

v_call: TRBV12-3/TRBV12-4
clone_size: .
cdr3_aa: CASSPRVREKLFF

v_call: TRBV4-3
clone_size: .
cdr3_aa: CASSQDDGGEGYGYTF

v_call: TRBV6-5
clone_size: few
cdr3_aa: CASRVTGRSYNEQFF

v_call: TRBV3-1
clone_size: .
cdr3_aa: CASSQRLAGGVRNAGELFF

v_call: TRBV14
clone_size: .
cdr3_aa: CASSQVGSPQYF

v_call: TRBV18
clone_size: many
cdr3_aa: CASSPSSGRISEQYF

v_call: TRBV9
clone_size: .
cdr3_aa: CASRVGTDKYQETQYF

v_call: TRBV4-3
clone_size: .
cdr3_aa: CASSQGKGAGYEKLFF

v_call: TRBV7-2
clone_size: .
cdr3_aa: CASSVLAGLLRGQYF

v_call: TRBV2
clone_size: .
cdr3_aa: CASRAMRTGQETQYF